This TCR beta chain was observed in a study of T cell repertoires in cytomegalovirus infection. On the study more broadly: Used in the study were CMV epitopes, some recently identified and HLA-C-restricted, others well-studied and HLA-B-restricted. It was the public TCR beta signatures that indicated both CMV infection and matching HLA type. Whole-study results and caveats: Individuals carrying CMV plus the relevant HLA were identified by cumulative frequency of public TCR beta families. Dominating the ex vivo response were HLA-C-restricted CMV-specific TCR beta clonotypes.

This clonotype was counted a few times. The antigen remains undetermined. MiXCR was run by TCRdb on the reads, yielding one entry per CDR3 protein. The sample lists about 900,000 distinct CDR3 sequences, about 33% occurring once. The CDR3 is 12 amino acids. CDR1 and CDR2 (germline): MNHEY, SVGEGT. V lost 7 bases and J 9 bases, leaving 12 bases between the germline ends. This TCR was recovered from a human donor in good health (CMV status not recorded). Some clones in this sample may be carry-over from other donors' samples. Source: cultured CD8+ T cells from PBMCs, taken from culture after CMV antigen stimulation. The chain carries TRBV6-2 or TRBV6-3 and TRBJ2-2; the D is unclear. The CDR3 reads CASTPGAWELFF. The DNA of the CDR3 is TGTGCCAGCACCCCAGGCGCTTGGGAGCTGTTTTTT.